A selection of T cell receptor beta chains follows, all from one sample in a study of beta chain features in type 1 diabetes. Clones were sequenced by immunoSEQ multiplex PCR, and TCRdb holds only the in-frame ones, with some missing. The table lists fewer than 350,000 clones, roughly 15% of them singletons. The sequencing input was naive CD4+ T cells from blood. The receptors stem from a man between 18 and 29 years old with type 1 diabetes. Each CDR3 is given with its conserved first and last residue. A D gene is named only where the DNA matches it firmly. Size is stated for part of the rows, as once, few or many counts, or as a class when the clone is expanded.

16,TRBV18,few,TRBD2,TRBJ2-1,CASSARLAGVDGEQFF,TGTGCCAGCTCCGCCCGACTAGCGGGAGTCGACGGTGAGCAGTTCTTC
15,TRBV30,few,.,TRBJ2-5,CAWSPGGSGQETQYF,TGTGCCTGGAGTCCCGGAGGTTCAGGCCAAGAGACCCAGTACTTC
16,TRBV28,few,TRBD2,TRBJ2-5,CASSRPLAGKQVTQYF,TGTGCCAGCAGCCGCCCACTAGCGGGAAAACAAGTGACCCAGTACTTC
17,TRBV6-1,.,.,TRBJ1-1,CASSEPSSGARNTEAFF,TGTGCCAGCAGTGAACCGTCAAGCGGGGCGCGGAACACTGAAGCTTTCTTT
15,TRBV18,.,TRBD2,TRBJ2-1,CASSPTSGGANEQFF,TGTGCCAGCTCACCAACTAGCGGGGGGGCTAATGAGCAGTTCTTC
14,TRBV7-6,.,TRBD2,TRBJ2-1,CASSPSSGTAEQFF,TGTGCCAGCAGCCCTTCTAGCGGGACCGCTGAGCAGTTCTTC
15,TRBV7-9,few,.,TRBJ1-1,CASSHPGGNRLQAFF,TGTGCCAGCAGCCATCCCGGGGGGAACAGACTACAAGCTTTCTTT
11,TRBV30,.,.,TRBJ2-3,CAWGRQARSGF,TGTGCCTGGGGCCGACAGGCGAGGTCGGGTTTT
14,TRBV6-1,.,TRBD1,TRBJ1-1,CASSERGGGTEAFF,TGTGCCAGCAGTGAACGAGGGGGCGGGACTGAAGCTTTCTTT
15,TRBV27,few,.,TRBJ1-6,CASSQGVHYNSPLHF,TGTGCCAGCAGCCAGGGCGTCCATTATAATTCACCCCTCCACTTT
18,TRBV5-1,few,.,TRBJ1-5,CASSFTRAGHYSNQPQHF,TGCGCCAGCAGCTTCACAAGGGCAGGACATTATAGCAATCAGCCCCAGCATTTT
15,TRBV28,.,TRBD2,TRBJ2-7,CASTSYWLAGGEQYF,TGTGCCAGCACAAGTTATTGGCTAGCGGGAGGCGAGCAGTACTTC
14,TRBV30,few,TRBD1,TRBJ2-3,CAWGKGTATDTQYF,TGTGCCTGGGGCAAGGGGACAGCCACAGATACGCAGTATTTT
17,TRBV18,.,TRBD2,TRBJ2-5,CASSPGLAGGHQETQYF,TGTGCCAGCTCGCCAGGACTAGCGGGGGGCCACCAAGAGACCCAGTACTTC
18,TRBV18,.,.,TRBJ2-7,CASSPSTLQGRASYEQYF,TGTGCCAGCTCACCATCGACTTTACAGGGAAGGGCCTCCTACGAGCAGTACTTC
14,TRBV5-6,.,.,TRBJ1-4,CASSLFEGPEKLFF,TGTGCCAGCAGCTTGTTTGAGGGTCCTGAAAAACTGTTTTTT
13,TRBV6-6,few,TRBD1,TRBJ2-7,CASSYRDRDEQYF,TGTGCCAGCAGTTACCGAGACAGGGACGAGCAGTACTTC
16,TRBV4-2,.,TRBD2,TRBJ2-3,CASSRAGVRSTDTQYF,TGTGCCAGCAGCCGAGCGGGAGTCCGAAGCACAGATACGCAGTATTTT
13,TRBV11-2,.,TRBD2,TRBJ2-5,CASALAGTETQYF,TGTGCCAGCGCGCTAGCGGGAACTGAGACCCAGTACTTC
16,TRBV18,few,.,TRBJ2-2,CASSRQGGANTGELFF,TGTGCCAGCTCTCGGCAGGGGGGCGCGAACACCGGGGAGCTGTTTTTT
14,TRBV11-2,few,TRBD1,TRBJ1-5,CASSSRTGSDPQHF,TGTGCCAGCAGCTCCAGGACAGGCAGCGACCCCCAGCATTTT
14,TRBV30,.,TRBD1,TRBJ1-6,CAWGGQGYRSPLHF,TGTGCCTGGGGAGGACAGGGGTATAGATCACCCCTCCACTTT
13,TRBV7-2,.,.,TRBJ1-1,CASRSGQNTEAFF,TGTGCCAGCAGATCGGGACAGAACACTGAAGCTTTCTTT
13,TRBV11-3,few,.,TRBJ2-2,CASSLVSTGELFF,TGTGCCAGCAGCTTAGTCTCCACCGGGGAGCTGTTTTTT
15,TRBV15,.,TRBD2,TRBJ2-5,CATSRDLPGGETQYF,TGTGCCACCAGCAGAGATCTGCCGGGGGGGGAGACCCAGTACTTC
13,TRBV30,few,TRBD2,TRBJ2-5,CAWSRLAQETQYF,TGTGCCTGGAGTCGACTAGCCCAAGAGACCCAGTACTTC
13,TRBV4-3,.,.,TRBJ2-3,CASSQDRAGTQYF,TGCGCCAGCAGCCAAGATAGAGCAGGGACGCAGTATTTT
13,TRBV18,.,.,TRBJ2-4,CASSPKQGNIQYF,TGTGCCAGCTCACCAAAGCAGGGGAACATTCAGTACTTC
14,TRBV28,few,.,TRBJ2-7,CASSLYSQRGEQYF,TGTGCCAGCAGTTTATATTCCCAGAGGGGGGAGCAGTACTTC
12,TRBV29-1,few,.,TRBJ1-2,CSVAGGPYGYTF,TGCAGCGTTGCGGGAGGTCCCTATGGCTACACCTTC
16,TRBV2,.,TRBD2,TRBJ2-3,CASSDILAASTDTQYF,TGTGCCAGCAGTGATATTCTAGCGGCAAGCACAGATACGCAGTATTTT
13,TRBV29-1,few,TRBD1,TRBJ2-1,CSVPGQGANEQFF,TGCAGCGTACCGGGACAGGGGGCCAATGAGCAGTTCTTC
14,TRBV28,.,TRBD2,TRBJ2-7,CASRGTSGAYEQYF,TGTGCCAGCCGAGGGACTAGCGGGGCCTACGAGCAGTACTTC
17,TRBV10-3,.,TRBD1,TRBJ2-7,CAISVHEGQGAPYEQYF,TGTGCCATCAGTGTCCACGAGGGACAGGGGGCACCCTACGAGCAGTACTTC
14,TRBV4-3,few,TRBD1,TRBJ2-7,CASSHGDRGQKQYF,TGCGCCAGCAGCCATGGGGACAGGGGGCAAAAGCAGTACTTC
15,TRBV28,.,.,TRBJ1-2,CASSLDPLQGKSDTF,TGTGCCAGCAGCCTCGACCCCCTTCAGGGGAAGTCGGACACCTTC
14,TRBV29-1,few,TRBD1,TRBJ2-2,CSVAWDRGSGELFF,TGCAGCGTTGCATGGGACAGGGGGTCCGGGGAGCTGTTTTTT
13,TRBV19,.,.,TRBJ1-5,CASREQMNKPQHF,TGTGCCAGTAGGGAACAGATGAATAAGCCCCAGCATTTT
15,TRBV7-9,.,.,TRBJ2-1,CASSLLGAGYNEQFF,TGTGCCAGCAGCTTATTGGGTGCAGGGTACAATGAGCAGTTCTTC
14,TRBV5-1,few,TRBD1,TRBJ1-1,CASSQQGAGTEAFF,TGCGCCAGCAGCCAACAGGGGGCTGGCACTGAAGCTTTCTTT
16,TRBV7-2,few,TRBD2,TRBJ2-7,CASSLTGLAGVSEQYF,TGTGCCAGCAGCTTAACGGGACTAGCGGGGGTCTCCGAGCAGTACTTC
16,TRBV15,few,TRBD1,TRBJ2-1,CATSRTPDRESNEQFF,TGTGCCACCAGCAGAACCCCGGACAGGGAGAGCAATGAGCAGTTCTTC
17,TRBV5-4,.,TRBD2,TRBJ2-7,CASSWGGTSGQSYEQYF,TGTGCCAGCAGCTGGGGTGGAACTAGCGGGCAATCCTACGAGCAGTACTTC
12,TRBV2,.,.,TRBJ2-7,CASPYDGDEQYF,TGTGCCAGCCCATACGACGGGGACGAGCAGTACTTC
15,TRBV6-5,.,TRBD1,TRBJ2-1,CASRSGQGGYNEQFF,TGTGCCAGCAGGTCGGGACAGGGAGGGTACAATGAGCAGTTCTTC
14,TRBV6-5,.,.,TRBJ1-1,CASSYYREEREAFF,TGTGCCAGCAGTTACTACCGGGAGGAGAGGGAAGCTTTCTTT
14,TRBV4-3,.,.,TRBJ2-3,CASSQDPLTDTQYF,TGCGCCAGCAGCCAAGACCCTTTGACAGATACGCAGTATTTT
13,TRBV11-2,few,TRBD2,TRBJ2-3,CASTIAGEDTQYF,TGTGCCAGCACCATAGCGGGGGAAGATACGCAGTATTTT
13,TRBV10-3,few,TRBD1,TRBJ1-2,CASDRGGYYGYTF,TGTGCCAGCGACAGGGGTGGCTACTATGGCTACACCTTC
12,TRBV25-1,.,.,TRBJ2-7,CASSESRAEQYF,TGTGCCAGCAGTGAGTCGCGGGCCGAGCAGTACTTC
14,TRBV28,.,TRBD2,TRBJ2-7,CASSFSSGDYEQYF,TGTGCCAGCAGTTTCTCTAGCGGAGACTACGAGCAGTACTTC
14,TRBV7-2,few,TRBD1,TRBJ1-1,CASSPRDRGSEAFF,TGTGCCAGCAGCCCCCGGGACAGGGGGTCTGAAGCTTTCTTT
13,TRBV6-1,.,TRBD1,TRBJ2-7,CASSRDSGYEQYF,TGTGCCAGCAGTCGGGACAGCGGATACGAGCAGTACTTC
15,TRBV18,.,TRBD2,TRBJ2-1,CASSPLADNYNEQFF,TGTGCCAGCTCTCCCCTAGCGGACAACTACAATGAGCAGTTCTTC
12,TRBV19,.,.,TRBJ1-5,CASSMERQPQHF,TGTGCCAGTAGTATGGAGAGGCAGCCCCAGCATTTT
16,TRBV10-3,.,TRBD2,TRBJ2-5,CAISLGTSGREETQYF,TGTGCCATCAGTCTCGGGACTAGCGGGAGAGAAGAGACCCAGTACTTC
12,TRBV25-1,.,.,TRBJ1-5,CASAASNQPQHF,TGTGCCAGCGCCGCGAGCAATCAGCCCCAGCATTTT
15,TRBV5-1,once,TRBD1,TRBJ2-7,CASSTGQGNAHEQYF,TGCGCCAGCAGCACGGGACAGGGGAATGCCCACGAGCAGTACTTC
13,TRBV7-2,.,.,TRBJ1-5,CASSFRGGQPQHF,TGTGCCAGCAGCTTCAGGGGTGGACAGCCCCAGCATTTT